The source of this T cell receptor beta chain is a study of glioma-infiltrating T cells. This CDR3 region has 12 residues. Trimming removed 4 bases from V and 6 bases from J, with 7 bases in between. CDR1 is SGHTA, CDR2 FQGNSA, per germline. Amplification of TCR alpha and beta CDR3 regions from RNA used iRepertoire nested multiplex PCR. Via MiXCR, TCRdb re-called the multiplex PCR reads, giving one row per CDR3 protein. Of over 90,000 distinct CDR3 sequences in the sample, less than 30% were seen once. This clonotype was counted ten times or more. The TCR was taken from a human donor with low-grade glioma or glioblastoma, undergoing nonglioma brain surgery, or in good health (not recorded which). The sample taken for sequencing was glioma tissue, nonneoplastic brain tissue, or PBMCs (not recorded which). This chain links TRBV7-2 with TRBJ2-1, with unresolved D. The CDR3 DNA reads TGTGCCAGCAGCTCCCGCCTCAATGAGCAGTTCTTC. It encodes CASSSRLNEQFF.